This TCR beta chain was sequenced in a study of shared clonotypes between healthy human individuals. About the study: There were three CD4 naive, three CD4 memory, two CD8 naive and one CD8 memory plates per donor. General observations from the study: In this cohort, only blood was sampled, and tissue repertoires likely differ. What naive subsets generally showed was a larger estimated richness than memory subsets showed.

Trimming took off 5 bases at V and 0 bases at J, with 12 bases between the two ends. In germline, CDR1 is SGHTS, CDR2 YDEGEE. The CDR3 has 15 residues. In the case of this clone: The antigen remains undetermined.

Only in-frame clones appear in the TCRdb table, and some are missing; sequencing was by immunoSEQ multiplex PCR. The sample comprises more than 2 million clones, 80% to 95% of which are singletons, and more than 1.5% rests with the top ten. Naive CD8 cells comprised CD45RO-negative, CCR7-positively selected cells, excluding terminally differentiated effector memory CD45RA+ cells. The rearrangement uses TRBV5-8 and TRBJ1-3; maybe TRBD1 (6 bases). This TCR was recovered from a man aged 18 to 30 in good health. Some clones in this sample may be carry-over from other donors' samples. The sample was naive CD8+ T cells from PBMCs. CDR3 DNA: TGTGCCAGCAGTGAATGGGACAACTCTGGAAACACCATATATTTT. This encodes CASSEWDNSGNTIYF.